The 16 T cell receptor beta chains listed next were all sequenced from one sample in a study of regulatory T cells in long-lasting Graves disease. Time point denoted: persistent/refractory GD, antithyroid drugs over 5 years with positive TRAb. RNA isolated from PBMCs was used to make the TCR library. Library construction for TCR beta used iRepertoire HTBI primers and Arm-PCR of CDR3 regions. MiXCR, run by TCRdb on the multiplex PCR reads, gives a single entry per CDR3 protein. The sample records around 400,000 distinct CDR3 sequences, approximately 22% being singletons. Sequenced material: peripheral blood mononuclear cells (PBMCs), taken when the disease was refractory, from a patient treated with antithyroid drugs. These receptors were taken from a female donor with Graves disease.

In this sample, this clonotype turned up a few times. This chain joins TRBV10-3 and TRBJ2-6, with a possible D match to TRBD1 (6 bases). V shed 10 bases and J shed 0 bases, with 16 bases lying between them. CDR3 size: 16 residues. Germline loops: CDR1 ENHRY, CDR2 SYGVKD. The CDR3 DNA follows: TGTGCCAGCAGCGGACAGCTAGTCTCTGGGGCCAACGTCCTGACTTTC. It codes for CASSGQLVSGANVLTF.

On this clonotype: A much larger clone differs from this one at a single base, so this may be a read error. The rearrangement uses TRBV7-9 and TRBJ2-5, with TRBD2 matching over 8 bases. The CDR3 consists of 15 residues. CDR1 and CDR2 from the germline V gene are SEHNR and FQNEAQ (reference sequence). DNA for the CDR3: TGTGCCAGCAGCTACGGAGCGGGAGCCCAAGAGACCCGGTACTTC. It encodes CASSYGAGAQETRYF.

The chain is built from TRBV28 and TRBJ2-6; the D gene is possibly TRBD2 (5 bases). V dropped 4 bases and J dropped 1 base, with 11 bases sitting between them. The CDR3 runs 16 residues. Germline CDR1 reads MDHEN; CDR2 reads SYDVKM. DNA of the CDR3: TGTGCCAGCAGTTCTCCCCCGGGATCTGGGGCCAACGTCCTGACTTTC. Protein sequence: CASSSPPGSGANVLTF.

This clonotype was seen ten or more times. The rearrangement joins TRBV5-6 to TRBJ2-4; D is possibly TRBD1 (6 bases). The CDR3 totals 15 residues. The germline gives CDR1 SGHDT, CDR2 YYEEEE. V lost 1 base and J 3 bases, leaving 11 bases between the germline ends. DNA for the CDR3: TGTGCCAGCAGCTTGCAGAGGACAGTCAAAAACATTCAGTACTTC. This sequence encodes CASSLQRTVKNIQYF.

The rearrangement joins TRBV7-2 to TRBJ2-7, with 8 bases that match TRBD1. The V gene's germline CDR1 is SGHTA and CDR2 FQGNSA. The J segment lost 8 bases and the V segment lost 5 bases, leaving 8 bases of the junction unmatched. There are 13 residues in the CDR3. The CDR3 spells CASSPTGANKQYF. The CDR3 DNA sequence: TGTGCCAGCAGCCCGACAGGGGCGAACAAGCAGTACTTC. The full variable domain, its missing parts supplied by reference TRBV7-2 and TRBJ2-7, is GAGVSQSPSNKVTEKGKDVELRCDPISGHTALYWYRQSLGQGLEFLIYFQGNSAPDKSGLPSDRFSAERTGGSVSTLTIQRTQQEDSAVYLCASSPTGANKQYFGPGTRLTVT.

The chain recombines TRBV11-2 with TRBJ2-1; 11 nucleotides line up with TRBD1. Per the germline V gene, CDR1 is SGHAT and CDR2 is FQNNGV. The length of the CDR3 is 15 residues. V lost 1 base to trimming and J lost 8 bases; unmatched junction nucleotides: 4. The CDR3 sequence: CASSLGRTGGYEQFF. DNA for the CDR3: TGTGCCAGCAGCTTAGGTAGGACAGGGGGCTATGAGCAGTTCTTC.

This clonotype was recorded at least ten times. The V gene is TRBV2, the J gene TRBJ1-1, with 8 positions matching TRBD1. The CDR3 extends over 17 amino acids. In germline, CDR1 is SNHLY, CDR2 FYNNEI. V was clipped by 1 base and J by 0 bases; unmatched bases: 7. In DNA form, the CDR3 reads TGTGCCAGCAGTGAAGGGACAGGGAAGAATATGAACACTGAAGCTTTCTTT. Protein: CASSEGTGKNMNTEAFF.

This rearrangement joins TRBV20-1 to TRBJ1-1; D gene unclear. Per the germline V gene, CDR1 is DFQATT and CDR2 is SNEGSKA (reference sequence). Trimming left V 5 bases short and J 4 bases short, with 14 bases between. The CDR3 consists of 13 residues. CDR3 residues: CSAYPTQRTEAFF. The CDR3 nucleotides are TGCAGTGCTTACCCCACACAGCGCACTGAAGCTTTCTTT.

This clonotype was found a few times. The CDR3 coding sequence is TGCAGCGTTGAACGAGGGGACACGTACAACTTGCAGTACTTC. Amino acid sequence: CSVERGDTYNLQYF. This chain joins TRBV29-1 and TRBJ2-7, with a possible D match to TRBD1 (6 bases). The CDR3 runs to 14 residues. CDR1 and CDR2 from the germline V gene are SQVTM and ANQGSEA. Trimming removed 2 bases at V and 9 bases at J, with 20 bases between.

The CDR3 is CAWSNGGGTDTQYF. In DNA form, the CDR3 reads TGTGCCTGGAGTAATGGGGGAGGGACAGATACGCAGTATTTT. The chain joins TRBV30 to TRBJ2-3; 7 bases line up with TRBD2. With V trimmed by 2 bases and J by 3 bases, 5 bases remained unmatched. Germline V gives CDR1 GTSNPN, CDR2 SVGIG (reference sequence). The CDR3 totals 14 residues.

This clonotype was detected many times. V usage is TRBV20-1 and J usage is TRBJ2-5, with 7 bases fitting TRBD2. Trimming cost V 4 bases and J 1 base; bases outside gene matches: 9. Germline V CDR1 and CDR2: DFQATT, SNEGSKA (reference sequence). The length of the CDR3 is 15 residues. The CDR3 reads CSATPGASGQETQYF. DNA for the CDR3: TGCAGTGCTACGCCCGGGGCTAGCGGCCAAGAGACCCAGTACTTC.

Turning to this clonotype: One end of the junction is discordant with germline, which a read error may explain. The genes are TRBV14 and TRBJ2-2; a weak D match, TRBD2 (5 bases). Germline CDR1 reads SGHDN; CDR2 reads FVKESK. The CDR3 totals 14 residues. As DNA, the CDR3 is TGTGCCAGCAGTCAAGAGGTGGGAGCCGGGGAGCTGTTTTTT. This sequence encodes CASSQEVGAGELFF.

With respect to this clonotype: A much larger clone differs by one base, so this may be a read error. Without the conserved terminal phenylalanine or tryptophan, this CDR3 likely stems from a read error. The rearrangement joins TRBV6-9 to TRBJ1-6, with 8 bases lining up with TRBD1. Trimming removed 3 bases from V and 6 bases from J; junction bases left unmatched: 7. CDR3 length: 16 amino acids. The germline V gene has CDR1 MNHGY and CDR2 SVAAGI. The chain's CDR3 is CASSYSGTGSNSPLHV. CDR3 DNA sequence: TGTGCCAGCAGTTACTCCGGGACAGGATCTAATTCACCCCTCCACGTT.

This rearrangement joins TRBV28 to TRBJ2-1; TRBD2 might be the D (5 bases). V was trimmed by 11 bases and J by 0 bases, leaving 14 bases between them. CDR3 length: 14 residues. Germline values: CDR1 MDHEN, CDR2 SYDVKM. DNA for the CDR3: TGTGCCTCCCGGGGTAGCAGCTCCTACAATGAGCAGTTCTTC. Its protein product is CASRGSSSYNEQFF.

This clonotype was seen ten or more times. The chain employs TRBV7-9 and TRBJ2-7; D unclear. The germline CDR1 and CDR2 sequences are SEHNR and FQNEAQ (reference sequence). The CDR3 has 12 residues. The V end lost 5 bases, the J end lost 7 bases, and 12 bases lay between the germline ends. The CDR3 nucleotides are TGTGCCAGCAGCCACCCCGGTGGGGAGCAGTACTTC. Protein: CASSHPGGEQYF.

The chain joins TRBV9 to TRBJ1-4; TRBD1 agrees at 8 bases. CDR1 and CDR2 from the germline V gene are SGDLS and YYNGEE. This CDR3 comprises 13 residues. Trimming at V came to 5 bases and at J to 8 bases, leaving 5 bases not matched to a gene. The CDR3 DNA follows: TGTGCCAGCAGTCCCAGGGGGCGGGAAAAACTGTTTTTT. Translation: CASSPRGREKLFF.